These 20 T cell receptor beta chains were sequenced from one sample in a study of cytomegalovirus exposure and HLA in healthy donors. Sequencing was performed with immunoSEQ multiplex PCR; in TCRdb, only in-frame clones are kept and a portion is missing. The sample shows roughly 260,000 clones, more than 75% of them seen only once. The specimen sequenced was PBMCs. Every receptor here comes from a young man in good health and CMV-seronegative.

The chain carries TRBV27 and TRBJ1-5; D gene uncertain. The CDR3 totals 17 residues. Trimming took 7 bases from V and 0 from J, leaving 19 bases between them. From germline, CDR1 is MNHEY and CDR2 SMNVEV (reference sequence). As DNA, the CDR3 is TGTGCCAGCACAGCGAAACCCCCCCTTTATAGCAATCAGCCCCAGCATTTT. Its protein is CASTAKPPLYSNQPQHF.

The CDR3 sequence is CASTTVGSYNSPLHF. The CDR3 DNA follows: TGTGCCAGTACGACAGTCGGGTCCTATAATTCACCCCTCCACTTT. The rearrangement uses TRBV27 and TRBJ1-6, with D perhaps TRBD1 (5 bases). Germline V gene lookup returns CDR1 MNHEY and CDR2 SMNVEV (reference sequence). V was trimmed by 9 bases and J by 1 base, leaving 13 bases between them. The CDR3 consists of 15 residues.

V usage is TRBV4-3 and J usage is TRBJ2-7, with 7 bases lining up with TRBD1. Germline loops: CDR1 LGHNA, CDR2 YSLEER. CDR3 size: 17 residues. V lost 0 bases to trimming and J lost 2 bases; unmatched junction nucleotides: 10. The CDR3 sequence is CASSQDRGGDSPYEQYF. CDR3 coding DNA: TGCGCCAGCAGCCAAGATAGAGGGGGCGACTCGCCCTACGAGCAGTACTTC.

This chain joins TRBV7-2 and TRBJ2-7; 7 bases fit TRBD1. The germline CDR1 and CDR2 sequences are SGHTA and FQGNSA. CDR3 length: 15 residues. Trimming removed 5 bases from V and 2 bases from J; junction bases left unmatched: 9. CDR3 sequence (DNA): TGTGCCAGCAGCAAAGACAGGGTAGGGGCCTACGAGCAGTACTTC. As protein: CASSKDRVGAYEQYF.

The gene calls are TRBV27 and TRBJ2-1; D perhaps matches TRBD2 (5 bases). Trimming shortened V by 3 bases and J by 2 bases, and 11 bases separated the two germline ends. The germline V gene encodes CDR1 MNHEY and CDR2 SMNVEV (reference sequence). This CDR3 region has 15 residues. The DNA for the CDR3 is TGTGCCAGCAGTTTGTCCCAGAGGGCCTACAATGAGCAGTTCTTC. Its protein is CASSLSQRAYNEQFF.

The chain couples TRBV5-8 to TRBJ2-1; 11 positions match TRBD2. J was trimmed by 10 bases and V by 4 bases; bases with no gene match: 7. The CDR3 extends over 14 amino acids. Germline loops: CDR1 SGHTS, CDR2 YDEGEE. As DNA, the CDR3 is TGTGCCAGCAGCAGCGGGCTAGCGGGGGGAGAGCAGTTCTTC. Translation gives CASSSGLAGGEQFF.

V gene TRBV5-1 combines with J gene TRBJ1-1; tentatively, D is TRBD1 (5 bases). The V gene lost 4 bases and the J gene lost 1 base, with 14 bases spanning the gap. The germline gives CDR1 SGHRS, CDR2 YFSETQ. This CDR3 has 15 residues. CDR3 DNA: TGCGCCAGCAGCGACCCCAGGGATCAGAACACTGAAGCTTTCTTT. Translation: CASSDPRDQNTEAFF.

The chain combines TRBV7-3 with TRBJ2-5, with a weak D call TRBD2 (5 bases). Looked up from germline, CDR1 is SGHTA and CDR2 is FQGTGA. V was shortened by 5 bases and J by 5 bases, with 21 bases between the two germline ends. This CDR3 has 16 amino acids. The CDR3 spells CASSPRTRSPGETQYF. CDR3 coding DNA: TGTGCCAGCAGCCCCAGGACTCGCTCTCCTGGGGAGACCCAGTACTTC.

The gene calls are TRBV7-2 and TRBJ2-7; a possible D gene is TRBD2 (5 bases). V lost 2 bases to trimming and J lost 6 bases, with 17 bases between them. Looked up from germline, CDR1 is SGHTA and CDR2 is FQGNSA. The CDR3 consists of 15 residues. The CDR3 here is CASSLKILRGGEQYF. In DNA form, the CDR3 reads TGTGCCAGCAGCTTAAAGATTTTACGAGGAGGCGAGCAGTACTTC.

The chain carries TRBV7-2 and TRBJ2-6; no firm D call. CDR3 size: 14 residues. V dropped 2 bases and J dropped 4 bases, with 6 bases sitting between them. Germline V CDR1 and CDR2: SGHTA, FQGNSA. DNA for the CDR3: TGTGCCAGCAGCTTAATCTTGGGGGCCAACGTCCTGACTTTC. Protein sequence: CASSLILGANVLTF.

This clone was recorded only once. The CDR3 spells CASSLGGGGRGLATNEKLFF. CDR3 coding DNA: TGTGCCAGCAGCTTAGGTGGCGGGGGACGGGGTTTGGCAACTAATGAAAAACTGTTTTTT. The chain joins TRBV7-8 to TRBJ1-4; D might be TRBD1 (5 bases). The CDR3 runs to 20 residues. CDR1 and CDR2 (germline): SGHVS, FQNEAQ. Trimming removed 1 base from V and 0 bases from J, with 21 bases in between.

This chain connects TRBV5-1 to TRBJ2-5, with 7 positions matching TRBD1. The CDR3 totals 14 residues. CDR1 SGHRS and CDR2 YFSETQ come from the germline V gene. V gave up 2 bases and J gave up 2 bases; unmatched junction bases: 3. For the CDR3, the DNA is TGCGCCAGCAGCTTCAGGGGACAGCAAGAGACCCAGTACTTC. Protein product: CASSFRGQQETQYF.

This chain uses TRBV6-4 with TRBJ2-7; D gene uncertain. Trimming took 9 bases from V and 3 from J, leaving 18 bases between them. The CDR3 is made up of 14 amino acids. CDR1 is MRHNA and CDR2 is SNTAGT in the germline V gene. CDR3 sequence: CARPFDTFLYEQYF. CDR3 coding DNA: TGTGCCAGACCTTTTGACACGTTCCTCTACGAGCAGTACTTC.

The V call is TRBV27, the J call TRBJ2-7, with TRBD2 identical over 9 bases. The junction had 13 bases not matched to a gene; V was cut back by 4 bases and J by 0 bases. The CDR3 covers 18 residues. Per germline, CDR1 MNHEY and CDR2 SMNVEV (reference sequence). As DNA, the CDR3 is TGTGCCAGCAGTTCCATCGTTACGTTAGCGGGAGACTCCTACGAGCAGTACTTC. This sequence encodes CASSSIVTLAGDSYEQYF.

This sequence joins TRBV6-5 and TRBJ2-1, with 8 positions matching TRBD1. The CDR3 is 15 amino acids. Germline V gives CDR1 MNHEY, CDR2 SVGAGI. J gave up 4 bases and V 4 bases, and 6 bases lay outside the gene matches. The CDR3: CASSFDRGDYNEQFF. For the CDR3, the DNA is TGTGCCAGCAGTTTTGACAGGGGAGATTACAATGAGCAGTTCTTC.

The chain employs TRBV5-4 and TRBJ2-1; D possibly corresponds to TRBD1 (6 bases). Looked up from germline, CDR1 is SGHNT and CDR2 is YYREEE (reference sequence). V was cut by 4 bases and J by 8 bases, with 16 bases left in between. The CDR3 is 14 amino acids. This CDR3 reads CASSRPRQADEQFF. The CDR3 bases are TGTGCCAGCAGCCGACCCAGACAGGCAGATGAGCAGTTCTTC.

The chain uses TRBV27 and TRBJ2-7, with 7 positions matching TRBD1. Per germline, CDR1 MNHEY and CDR2 SMNVEV (reference sequence). The ends lost 3 bases at V and 6 bases at J; junction bases unmatched: 8. The length of the CDR3 is 14 residues. CDR3 sequence: CASSFATGTGEQYF. The CDR3 DNA reads as TGTGCCAGCAGTTTCGCGACAGGGACCGGCGAGCAGTACTTC.

The chain combines TRBV10-1 with TRBJ2-1, with TRBD2 as a possible D gene (5 bases). CDR3 length: 16 amino acids. The germline gives CDR1 WNHNN, CDR2 SYGVQD (reference sequence). Trimming stripped 0 bases from V and 6 bases from J, with 15 bases between. This chain's CDR3 is CASSESPSGIGNEQFF. CDR3 nucleotide sequence: TGCGCCAGCAGTGAGTCCCCTTCGGGAATAGGCAATGAGCAGTTCTTC.

V usage is TRBV5-5 and J usage is TRBJ2-5; 9 bases align to TRBD1. CDR3 length: 17 residues. Germline V gene sequence: CDR1 SGHKS, CDR2 YYEKEE (reference sequence). The ends lost 3 bases at V and 4 bases at J; junction bases unmatched: 13. The CDR3 nucleotides are TGTGCCAGCAGCTCGTCTATCGGACAGGGGATCGTAGAGACCCAGTACTTC. Translating gives CASSSSIGQGIVETQYF. Supplemented by reference TRBV5-5 and TRBJ2-5, the full variable domain reads DAGVTQSPTHLIKTRGQQVTLRCSPISGHKSVSWYQQVLGQGPQFIFQYYEKEERGRGNFPDRFSARQFPNYSSELNVNALLLGDSALYLCASSSSIGQGIVETQYFGPGTRLLVL.

The genes are TRBV9 and TRBJ2-1, with 8 bases aligning to TRBD1. This CDR3 is 15 amino acids long. Looked up from germline, CDR1 is SGDLS and CDR2 is YYNGEE. V was pared by 4 bases and J by 0 bases, with 3 bases of the junction left unmatched. The CDR3 nucleotides read TGTGCCAGCAGCCCAACAGGGGGCTCCTACAATGAGCAGTTCTTC. Residues: CASSPTGGSYNEQFF. Complete variable domain (other parts from reference TRBV9 and TRBJ2-1): DSGVTQTPKHLITATGQRVTLRCSPRSGDLSVYWYQQSLDQGLQFLIQYYNGEERAKGNILERFSAQQFPDLHSELNLSSLELGDSALYFCASSPTGGSYNEQFFGPGTRLTVL.